This passage covers 26 T cell receptor beta chains from one sample sequenced in a study of T cell responses to AZD1222 COVID-19 vaccine. Assay used: immunoSEQ multiplex PCR; TCRdb lists only in-frame clones, some missing. The table includes some 130,000 clones, 90% detected once. The sample was peripheral blood, taken on day 0 of AZD1222 vaccination. Receptors were obtained from an adult in good health.

V usage is TRBV4-2 and J usage is TRBJ2-7; D is unresolved. The germline V and J ends were trimmed by 1 base and 0 bases, with 10 bases remaining between them. This CDR3 spans 15 amino acids. Germline-derived CDR1 and CDR2 are LGHNA and YNFKEQ. Here the CDR3 DNA reads TGTGCCAGCAGCCAAGTACGAGGCACCTCCTACGAGCAGTACTTC. Protein product: CASSQVRGTSYEQYF.

Here the CDR3 reads CASTLSGLSTDTQYF. DNA for the CDR3: TGTGCCAGCACCCTTAGCGGTCTTAGCACAGATACGCAGTATTTT. V is TRBV28 and J is TRBJ2-3; maybe TRBD2 (6 bases). CDR1 and CDR2 from the germline V gene are MDHEN and SYDVKM. This CDR3 region has 15 residues. V lost 7 bases to trimming and J lost 0 bases, with 14 bases between them.

The J gene is TRBJ2-2, the V gene TRBV6-5; D uncertain. The length of the CDR3 is 13 residues. Germline CDR1 and CDR2: MNHEY and SVGAGI. Trimming removed 5 bases at V and 5 bases at J, with 9 bases between. The CDR3 is CASSLTSTGELFF. The CDR3 nucleotides are TGTGCCAGCAGTCTAACTTCAACCGGGGAGCTGTTTTTT.

The sample holds a few counts of this clone. This sequence joins TRBV4-3 and TRBJ2-1; 7 positions agree with TRBD2. Germline CDR1 LGHNA, CDR2 YSLEER. The V segment lost 0 bases and the J segment 5 bases; nucleotides outside the gene matches: 10. This CDR3 comprises 17 residues. Here the CDR3 DNA reads TGCGCCAGCAGCCAAGATCTCGGCTCTAGCGGAAACAATGAGCAGTTCTTC. It codes for CASSQDLGSSGNNEQFF.

This clone has just a few counts. The rearrangement uses TRBV7-2 and TRBJ2-3; 9 bases align to TRBD2. The V and J ends lost 5 bases and 0 bases, in that order; junction bases with no gene match: 12. Germline assignment: CDR1 SGHTA and CDR2 FQGNSA. The CDR3 contains 18 residues. DNA for the CDR3: TGTGCCAGCAGCCTGAATAGCGGGGGCTATACTAGCACAGATACGCAGTATTTT. As protein: CASSLNSGGYTSTDTQYF.

The CDR3 sequence: CASRGLPGLKGGSPLHF. CDR3 in DNA: TGTGCCAGCAGGGGTCTTCCGGGACTCAAGGGGGGTTCACCCCTCCACTTT. This chain joins TRBV2 and TRBJ1-6; D is perhaps TRBD1 (6 bases). Germline CDR1 is SNHLY and CDR2 is FYNNEI. CDR3 length: 17 amino acids. Trimming removed 6 bases at V and 9 bases at J, with 24 bases between.

For the CDR3, the DNA is TGTGCCAGCAGCCGTGGGCCCAGGAGCGGGGAGCTGTTTTTT. It specifies CASSRGPRSGELFF. The chain employs TRBV28 and TRBJ2-2; D gene uncertain. With 6 bases removed from V and 7 bases from J, the gap between germline ends came to 15 bases. The CDR3 has 14 amino acids. The germline gives CDR1 MDHEN, CDR2 SYDVKM.

The rearrangement links TRBV28 to TRBJ1-2; D is uncertain. V lost 5 bases and J 5 bases, leaving 6 bases between the germline ends. CDR3 length equals 11 residues. Germline V gene lookup returns CDR1 MDHEN and CDR2 SYDVKM. The CDR3 DNA reads TGTGCCAGCAGTACGGATTATGGCTACACCTTC. Its translation: CASSTDYGYTF.

The J gene is TRBJ1-5, the V gene TRBV6-1; TRBD1 might be the D (5 bases). Germline CDR1 and CDR2: MNHNS and SASEGT. Deletions cut 5 bases from V and 14 bases from J, with 19 bases between. This CDR3 has 13 residues. In DNA, the CDR3 is TGTGCCAGCAGTTTAACGGACTCGGGGGGAGAGCATTTT. It is translated as CASSLTDSGGEHF.

The V gene is TRBV5-4, the J gene TRBJ1-1, with TRBD1 matching 7 bases. Germline CDR1 and CDR2: SGHNT and YYREEE (reference sequence). After removal of 2 bases from V and 4 bases from J, the junction contained 2 bases not matched to a gene. The CDR3 covers 13 residues. CDR3 residues: CASSFTGVTEAFF. For the CDR3, the DNA is TGTGCCAGCAGCTTTACAGGGGTCACTGAAGCTTTCTTT.

V gene TRBV3-1 (or the pseudogene TRBV3-2) combines with J gene TRBJ1-1, with 8 bases fitting TRBD1. The CDR3 loop spans 12 amino acids. The germline CDR1 and CDR2 sequences are LGHDT and YNNKEL (reference sequence). After removal of 3 bases from V and 8 bases from J, the junction contained 2 bases not matched to a gene. The CDR3 loop is CASSHRTGEAFF. The CDR3 DNA reads as TGTGCCAGCAGCCATAGGACAGGGGAAGCTTTCTTT.

The chain links TRBV6-5 to TRBJ1-6, with D perhaps TRBD1 (5 bases). Trimming stripped 0 bases from V and 7 bases from J, with 10 bases between. The CDR3 is made up of 15 amino acids. CDR1 is MNHEY, CDR2 SVGAGI, per germline. The CDR3 nucleotides read TGTGCCAGCAGTTACTCAGGGCGGGACAATTCACCCCTCCACTTT. Its protein is CASSYSGRDNSPLHF.

The V and J genes are TRBV19 and TRBJ1-2, with D maybe TRBD1 (5 bases). Germline V gives CDR1 LNHDA, CDR2 SQIVND (reference sequence). The CDR3 is made up of 12 amino acids. Trimming removed 5 bases from V and 3 bases from J, with 7 bases in between. The DNA for the CDR3 is TGTGCCAGTAGTTTGGGGGACTATGGCTACACCTTC. Translating gives CASSLGDYGYTF. Based on the CDR3 plus reference TRBV19 and TRBJ1-2, the full variable domain is DGGITQSPKYLFRKEGQNVTLSCEQNLNHDAMYWYRQDPGQGLRLIYYSQIVNDFQKGDIAEGYSVSREKKESFPLTVTSAQKNPTAFYLCASSLGDYGYTFGSGTRLTVV.

The chain has TRBV7-9 and TRBJ1-2; D unclear. CDR1 is SEHNR, CDR2 FQNEAQ, per germline (reference sequence). V was pared by 2 bases and J by 8 bases, with 15 bases between. CDR3 length: 14 amino acids. The CDR3 DNA reads TGTGCCAGCAGCTTATTATCGGACTTACGAGGCTACACCTTC. Its protein product is CASSLLSDLRGYTF.

This chain uses TRBV14 with TRBJ2-1, with a possible D match to TRBD2 (6 bases). CDR3 size: 15 residues. The germline V and J ends were trimmed by 0 bases and 7 bases, with 13 bases remaining between them. CDR1 is SGHDN, CDR2 FVKESK, per germline. CDR3 nucleotides: TGTGCCAGCAGCCAAGACGGGGGACTGCTTAATGAGCAGTTCTTC. Encoded protein: CASSQDGGLLNEQFF.

This chain's CDR3 is CASSLSSTGRNSPLHF. The DNA for the CDR3 is TGTGCCAGCAGCTTAAGCTCGACGGGCCGAAATTCACCCCTCCACTTT. The chain is built from TRBV7-2 and TRBJ1-6; no reliable D call. Between the trimmed V and J ends, which lost 2 bases and 7 bases, there was a span of 15 bases. Per germline, CDR1 SGHTA and CDR2 FQGNSA. The CDR3 consists of 16 residues.

The chain recombines TRBV19 with TRBJ2-7; a possible D gene is TRBD1 (5 bases). This CDR3 is built from 13 residues. Germline CDR1 is LNHDA and CDR2 is SQIVND (reference sequence). Trimming removed 8 bases from V and 3 bases from J, with 14 bases in between. The CDR3 DNA sequence: TGTGCCAGTCAGCACAGGTTGGACTACGAGCAGTACTTC. It codes for CASQHRLDYEQYF.

This chain joins TRBV29-1 and TRBJ1-1, with unresolved D. Deletions cut 4 bases from V and 0 bases from J, with 12 bases between. Per germline, CDR1 SQVTM and CDR2 ANQGSEA. The CDR3 sequence is 14 residues long. CDR3 DNA: TGCAGCGTTGCAGCCAGGATGATGAACACTGAAGCTTTCTTT. This encodes CSVAARMMNTEAFF.

The chain has TRBV29-1 and TRBJ2-2; weak D call: TRBD1 (7 bases). This CDR3 comprises 14 residues. Germline-derived CDR1 and CDR2 are SQVTM and ANQGSEA. V was pared by 4 bases and J by 2 bases, with 11 bases between. CDR3 coding DNA: TGCAGCGTTGGCGGGACAGCCAACACCGGGGAGCTGTTTTTT. Its protein is CSVGGTANTGELFF.

The chain employs TRBV11-2 and TRBJ1-5; TRBD1 matches at 9 bases. Germline V gene data show CDR1 as SGHAT and CDR2 as FQNNGV. With 3 bases clipped from V and 4 bases from J, the junction kept 1 base outside the gene matches. The CDR3 is 14 residues long. The CDR3 DNA reads TGTGCCAGCAGCTTCGGGACAGGGAATCAGCCCCAGCATTTT. Protein sequence: CASSFGTGNQPQHF.

The V call is TRBV27, the J call TRBJ2-2; tentatively, D is TRBD2 (6 bases). This CDR3 contains 15 residues. Germline values: CDR1 MNHEY, CDR2 SMNVEV (reference sequence). Trimming removed 8 bases at V and 4 bases at J, with 17 bases between. In DNA, the CDR3 is TGTGCCAGCGCATTACTAGCCTTGGGCACCGGGGAGCTGTTTTTT. The encoded protein is CASALLALGTGELFF.

As to this clone: Other DNA sequences in the same sample also yield this CDR3. V and J are TRBV7-3 and TRBJ2-7; 8 bases fit TRBD1. Germline V gene sequence: CDR1 SGHTA, CDR2 FQGTGA. The CDR3 spans 15 residues. The J segment lost 2 bases and the V segment lost 1 base, leaving 4 bases of the junction unmatched. This CDR3 is CASSLMLGQAYEQYF. DNA for the CDR3: TGTGCCAGCAGCTTAATGCTGGGACAGGCCTACGAGCAGTACTTC.

The DNA of the CDR3 is TGTGCCAGCAGCCCAGGAGGCAGGGCAGACGAGCAGTACTTC. It codes for CASSPGGRADEQYF. The J gene is TRBJ2-7, the V gene TRBV9, with D tentatively TRBD1 or TRBD2 (5 bases each). CDR1 SGDLS and CDR2 YYNGEE come from the germline V gene. CDR3 length: 14 amino acids. V lost 4 bases and J 5 bases, leaving 16 bases between the germline ends.

The J gene is TRBJ1-2, the V gene TRBV18, with D unresolved. CDR3 length equals 14 residues. CDR1 and CDR2 from the germline V gene are KGHSH and LQKENI. Trimming took 9 bases from V and 4 from J, leaving 18 bases between them. CDR3 residues: CASSLAVLSYGYTF. In DNA form, the CDR3 reads TGTGCCAGTTCCCTTGCTGTCCTATCCTATGGCTACACCTTC.

The gene calls are TRBV3-1 (or the pseudogene TRBV3-2) and TRBJ1-5; D perhaps matches TRBD1 (5 bases). CDR3 length equals 14 residues. V was clipped by 1 base and J by 3 bases, with 7 bases between them. Germline V gives CDR1 LGHDT, CDR2 YNNKEL (reference sequence). CDR3: CASSQGGLNQPQHF. CDR3 DNA sequence: TGTGCCAGCAGCCAAGGGGGCCTCAATCAGCCCCAGCATTTT.

J is TRBJ1-1 and V is TRBV6-5; D unresolved. This CDR3 is built from 15 residues. The germline gives CDR1 MNHEY, CDR2 SVGAGI. The V end was cut by 7 bases, the J end by 0 bases, with 15 bases between. Here the CDR3 reads CASTPGGSLNTEAFF. CDR3 nucleotide sequence: TGTGCCAGCACTCCGGGCGGCAGCCTGAACACTGAAGCTTTCTTT.